This T cell receptor (beta chain) was profiled in a study of siplizumab effects on memory and regulatory T cells. TCRdb keeps only in-frame clones here, not all; method: immunoSEQ multiplex PCR. The sample includes 55,000 to 70,000 clones, over 90% of them seen just once. Points from the study as a whole: Naive T cells, seemingly more diverse than memory cells, seemed major alloresponse contributors. Unstimulated subsets were the mapping target of only a minor fraction of alloreactive clones. Left unconfirmed was the suppressive function of proliferating Tregs from siplizumab cultures.

A remark on this clone: What it binds is not known.

This CDR3 has 13 residues. Germline V gene data show CDR1 as SGHDN and CDR2 as FVKESK. Trimming shortened V by 1 base and J by 14 bases, and 15 bases separated the two germline ends. This TCR derives from a human donor in good health. The sequencing input was CD8+ T cells sorted from blood. The gene calls are TRBV14 and TRBJ2-1; either TRBD1 or TRBD2 may fit D (6 bases each). CDR3 region: CASSQGLGGRKFF. DNA for the CDR3: TGTGCCAGCAGCCAAGGACTAGGGGGACGGAAGTTCTTC.